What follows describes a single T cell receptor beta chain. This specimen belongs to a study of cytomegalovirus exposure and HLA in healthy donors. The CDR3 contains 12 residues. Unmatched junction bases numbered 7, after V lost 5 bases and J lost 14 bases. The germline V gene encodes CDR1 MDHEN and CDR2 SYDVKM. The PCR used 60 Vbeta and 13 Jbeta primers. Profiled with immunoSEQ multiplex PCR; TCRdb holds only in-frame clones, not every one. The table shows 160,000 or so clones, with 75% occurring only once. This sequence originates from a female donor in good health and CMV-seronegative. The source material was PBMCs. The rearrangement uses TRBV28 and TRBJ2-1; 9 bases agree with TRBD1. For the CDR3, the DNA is TGTGCCAGCAGTCCCTTACAGGGGGCGAAGTTCTTC. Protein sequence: CASSPLQGAKFF.